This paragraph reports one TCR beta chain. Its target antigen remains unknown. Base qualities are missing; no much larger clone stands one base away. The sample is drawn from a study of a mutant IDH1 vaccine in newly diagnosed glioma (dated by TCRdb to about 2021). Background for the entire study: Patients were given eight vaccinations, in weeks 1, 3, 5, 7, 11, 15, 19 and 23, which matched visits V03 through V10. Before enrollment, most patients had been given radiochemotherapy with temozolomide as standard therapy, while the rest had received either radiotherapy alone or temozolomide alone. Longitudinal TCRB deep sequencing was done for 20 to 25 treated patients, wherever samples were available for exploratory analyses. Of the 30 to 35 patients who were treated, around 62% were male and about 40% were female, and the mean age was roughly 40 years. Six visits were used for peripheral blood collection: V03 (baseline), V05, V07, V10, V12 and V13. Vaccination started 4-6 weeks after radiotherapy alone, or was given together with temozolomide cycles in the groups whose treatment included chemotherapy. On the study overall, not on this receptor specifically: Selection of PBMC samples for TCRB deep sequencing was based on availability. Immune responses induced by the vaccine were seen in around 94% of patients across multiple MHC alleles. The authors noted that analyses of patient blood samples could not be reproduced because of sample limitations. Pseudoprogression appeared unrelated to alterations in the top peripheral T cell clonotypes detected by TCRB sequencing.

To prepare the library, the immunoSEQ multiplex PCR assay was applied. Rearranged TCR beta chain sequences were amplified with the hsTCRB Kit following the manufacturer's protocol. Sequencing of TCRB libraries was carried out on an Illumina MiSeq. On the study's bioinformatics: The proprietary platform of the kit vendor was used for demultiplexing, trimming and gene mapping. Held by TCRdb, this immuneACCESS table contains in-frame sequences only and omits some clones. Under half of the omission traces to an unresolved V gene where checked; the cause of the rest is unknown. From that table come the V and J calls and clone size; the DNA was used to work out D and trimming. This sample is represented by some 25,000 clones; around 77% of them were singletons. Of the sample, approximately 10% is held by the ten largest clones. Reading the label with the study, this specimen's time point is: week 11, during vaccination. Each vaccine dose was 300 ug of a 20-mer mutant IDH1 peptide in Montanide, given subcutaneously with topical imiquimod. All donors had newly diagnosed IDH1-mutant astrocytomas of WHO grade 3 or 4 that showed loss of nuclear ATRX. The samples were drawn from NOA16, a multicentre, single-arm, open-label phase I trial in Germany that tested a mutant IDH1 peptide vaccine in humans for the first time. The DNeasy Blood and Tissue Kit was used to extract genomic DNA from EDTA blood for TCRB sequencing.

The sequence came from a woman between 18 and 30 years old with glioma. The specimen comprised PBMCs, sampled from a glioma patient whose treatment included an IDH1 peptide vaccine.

The CDR3 reads as follows: CASNMGGTGYYNEQFF. In nucleotide form, the sequence is TGTGCCAGCAATATGGGGGGGACAGGATACTACAATGAGCAGTTCTTC. The chain was built from TRBV13 and TRBJ2-1; the D segment could be TRBD1, given 8 matching bases. From the cysteine up to the phenylalanine, the CDR3 has a length of 16 residues. Just the 48-base CDR3 DNA is kept, in frame starting at base 1. Relative to germline, V is 7 bases shorter and J is 3 bases shorter, with 19 bases between their ends. The germline V gene (reference sequence) yields PRHDT for CDR1 and FYEKMQ for CDR2. Reference TRBV13 and TRBJ2-1 proteins supply the regions before and after the CDR3; the full variable domain is: AAGVIQSPRHLIKEKRETATLKCYPIPRHDTVYWYQQGPGQDPQFLISFYEKMQSDKGSIPDRFSAQQFSDYHSELNMSSLELGDSALYFCASNMGGTGYYNEQFFGPGTRLTVL.